This TCR beta chain stems from a study of yellow fever vaccine responses in identical twins. To note about this clonotype: The target antigen is unknown.

Trimming removed 2 bases at V and 2 bases at J, with 7 bases between. In germline, CDR1 is ENHRY, CDR2 SYGVKD. This CDR3 has 13 residues. Study-level points and caveats: Twins reportedly had a vaccine T cell response that seemed partly convergent, partly personalized.

MiXCR, applied by TCRdb to the RT-PCR reads, yields one record per CDR3 protein. The data contain 2,300 or so distinct CDR3 sequences, about 90% of them seen just once; the ten biggest clones take up roughly 4.5%. This material consisted of T cells from blood (PBMCs), unsorted or a sorted subset (not recorded which), taken before or after yellow fever vaccination (not recorded which). J is TRBJ2-7 and V is TRBV10-3, with unresolved D. This TCR was recovered from a woman between 18 and 29 years old who received the yellow fever vaccine. The CDR3, as DNA: TGTGCCATCAGTGAGGGACCGGCCTACGAGCAGTACTTC. This sequence encodes CAISEGPAYEQYF.